Below, 10 T cell receptor beta chains from the same sample are listed, as sequenced in a study of blood T cell repertoires in COVID-19 (TCRdb year 2020). Libraries were prepared through the immunoSEQ multiplex PCR assay. Not all clones reach the TCRdb copy of this immuneACCESS table, which keeps in-frame sequences only. Checked studies attribute under half of the gap to unresolved V genes and leave the rest unexplained. In this sample the table shows around 450,000 clones, about 90% of which occur a single time. Of the sample, about 0.7% falls within the top ten clones. Material for sequencing was PBMCs or T cells enriched from blood (not recorded which). These receptors originate from a young woman who had recovered from COVID-19.

The chain employs TRBV3-1 (or the pseudogene TRBV3-2) and TRBJ1-1, with D unresolved. The CDR3 sequence is 14 residues long. Germline CDR1 LGHDT, CDR2 YNNKEL (reference sequence). V was trimmed by 4 bases and J by 0 bases, leaving 9 bases between them. Here the CDR3 DNA reads TGTGCCAGCAGCCTAAAGAGCCTGAACACTGAAGCTTTCTTT. It is translated as CASSLKSLNTEAFF.

The chain couples TRBV27 to TRBJ2-7; 8 nucleotides match TRBD1. The CDR3 loop spans 15 amino acids. Looked up from germline, CDR1 is MNHEY and CDR2 is SMNVEV (reference sequence). Trimming took 3 bases from V and 4 from J; bases not matched to a gene: 8. The CDR3 DNA sequence: TGTGCCAGCAGTTTGGGGGCAGGGGGCATATACGAGCAGTACTTC. It specifies CASSLGAGGIYEQYF.

The chain couples TRBV3-1 (or the pseudogene TRBV3-2) to TRBJ2-3; 9 bases match TRBD1. Trimming at V came to 6 bases and at J to 4 bases, leaving 2 bases not matched to a gene. The CDR3 consists of 13 residues. Germline lookup yields CDR1 LGHDT and CDR2 YNNKEL (reference sequence). The DNA of the CDR3 is TGTGCCAGCAGGGACAGGGGATCAGATACGCAGTATTTT. Its protein is CASRDRGSDTQYF.

V and J are TRBV5-1 and TRBJ2-1, with 8 bases identical to TRBD1. This CDR3 region has 17 residues. The V and J ends lost 3 bases and 10 bases, in that order; junction bases with no gene match: 18. Germline-derived CDR1 and CDR2 are SGHRS and YFSETQ. The CDR3 DNA is TGCGCCAGCAGCTCGAGGTTCAGGGGGCAGTTCTGGAGAGAGCAGTTCTTC. It encodes CASSSRFRGQFWREQFF.

V usage is TRBV7-9 and J usage is TRBJ2-2; 11 bases fit TRBD1. Trimming at V came to 5 bases and at J to 6 bases, leaving 8 bases not matched to a gene. This CDR3 is built from 16 residues. Germline assignment: CDR1 SEHNR and CDR2 FQNEAQ (reference sequence). The CDR3 region is CASSKPGQGEAGELFF. The CDR3 region has the DNA TGTGCCAGCAGCAAACCGGGACAGGGGGAGGCCGGGGAGCTGTTTTTT.

The chain couples TRBV21-1 to TRBJ2-1; the listed D gene, TRBD1, was not tested against the DNA. TRBV21-1 is described as a pseudogene. The CDR3 sequence is 16 residues long. Written as DNA, the CDR3 is TGTGCCAGCAGCAATCTCAGGGGGCAGGTGGTGCATGAGCAGTTCTTC. Residues: CASSNLRGQVVHEQFF.

This clone was observed a single time. The CDR3 loop reads CAGKTGIEDTEAFF. The CDR3 DNA reads TGTGCCGGGAAGACAGGGATCGAGGACACTGAAGCTTTCTTT. This rearrangement joins TRBV6-5 to TRBJ1-1; 7 bases match TRBD1. Looked up from germline, CDR1 is MNHEY and CDR2 is SVGAGI. V shed 11 bases, J shed 3 bases, and the junction held 12 bases outside the gene matches. There are 14 residues in the CDR3.

The chain has TRBV7-7 and TRBJ1-3; TRBD1 matches at 9 bases. Trimming removed 5 bases from V and 7 bases from J; junction bases left unmatched: 3. Germline CDR1 and CDR2: SSHAT and FNYEAQ (reference sequence). This CDR3 has 13 amino acids. CDR3 DNA sequence: TGTGCCAGCAGCAGAGGACAGGGGAACACCATATATTTT. It translates to CASSRGQGNTIYF. The variable domain in full, completed from reference TRBV7-7 and TRBJ1-3, reads GAGVSQSPRYKVTKRGQDVTLRCDPISSHATLYWYQQALGQGPEFLTYFNYEAQPDKSGLPSDRFSAERPEGSISTLTIQRTEQRDSAMYRCASSRGQGNTIYFGEGSWLTVV.

The chain links TRBV9 to TRBJ2-1; 9 bases align to TRBD2. With 3 bases clipped from V and 0 bases from J, the junction kept 1 base outside the gene matches. Germline V gene sequence: CDR1 SGDLS, CDR2 YYNGEE. The CDR3 runs 15 residues. The CDR3 DNA reads TGTGCCAGCAGCGGTAGCGGGGGCTCCTACAATGAGCAGTTCTTC. Translation: CASSGSGGSYNEQFF. The full variable domain, with the rest looked up from reference TRBV9 and TRBJ2-1, is DSGVTQTPKHLITATGQRVTLRCSPRSGDLSVYWYQQSLDQGLQFLIQYYNGEERAKGNILERFSAQQFPDLHSELNLSSLELGDSALYFCASSGSGGSYNEQFFGPGTRLTVL.

The rearrangement joins TRBV11-2 to TRBJ1-1; no reliable D call. Trimming removed 1 base at V and 4 bases at J, with 7 bases between. Germline CDR1 and CDR2: SGHAT and FQNNGV. CDR3 length: 13 residues. CDR3 region: CASSLVGFTEAFF. The DNA for the CDR3 is TGTGCCAGCAGCTTAGTGGGCTTCACTGAAGCTTTCTTT. Looking up the rest from reference TRBV11-2 and TRBJ1-1 gives the full variable domain: EAGVAQSPRYKIIEKRQSVAFWCNPISGHATLYWYQQILGQGPKLLIQFQNNGVVDDSQLPKDRFSAERLKGVDSTLKIQPAKLEDSAVYLCASSLVGFTEAFFGQGTRLTVV.